The T cell receptor beta chain described here comes from a study of T cell responses to AZD1222 COVID-19 vaccine. The assay was immunoSEQ multiplex PCR, and TCRdb's table has in-frame clones only and misses some. The table includes about 120,000 clones, 92% detected once. The V gene lost 2 bases and the J gene lost 5 bases, with 7 bases spanning the gap. Per the germline V gene, CDR1 is SEHNR and CDR2 is FQNEAQ (reference sequence). CDR3 length: 12 amino acids. The TCR comes from an adult in good health. V gene TRBV7-9 combines with J gene TRBJ2-7; D unresolved. The sample was peripheral blood, taken on day 0 of AZD1222 vaccination. The CDR3: CASSLSFNEQYF. The CDR3 DNA sequence: TGTGCCAGCAGCTTAAGTTTCAACGAGCAGTACTTC. Complete variable domain (other parts from reference TRBV7-9 and TRBJ2-7): DTGVSQNPRHKITKRGQNVTFRCDPISEHNRLYWYRQTLGQGPEFLTYFQNEAQLEKSRLLSDRFSAERPKGSFSTLEIQRTEQGDSAMYLCASSLSFNEQYFGPGTRLTVT.